This TCR beta chain was captured by sequencing in a study of blood T cell repertoires in COVID-19. Study-wide background: Sources were T cells, B-cell-depleted T cells, or PBMCs; the material itself was cDNA or gDNA.

The CDR3 spans 15 residues. V gave up 6 bases and J gave up 4 bases; unmatched junction bases: 7. Germline assignment: CDR1 LNHDA and CDR2 SQIVND (reference sequence). How the authors handled the data: Amplification from reference gene primers served as the basis for estimated nucleated cell counts. Clones were sequenced by immunoSEQ multiplex PCR, and TCRdb holds only the in-frame ones, with some missing. That table supplies the V and J calls and clone size; D and trimming were determined from the DNA. Here the sample spans some 400,000 clones, around 87% being singletons. Seattle cases were enrolled at active infection and followed longitudinally.

The genes are TRBV19 and TRBJ1-3; 9 positions match TRBD1. Sequenced material: peripheral blood. The TCR sequence derives from a woman aged 55-70 years with COVID-19, enrolled during active disease. CDR3 bases: TGTGCCAGTAGACCGGGACAGGGTTACGGAAACACCATATATTTT. As protein: CASRPGQGYGNTIYF.